These 9 T cell receptor beta chains originate from one sample sequenced in a study of cytomegalovirus exposure and HLA in healthy donors. Use of 60 Vbeta and 13 Jbeta primers characterized the PCR. Assay: immunoSEQ multiplex PCR; the TCRdb copy retains only in-frame clones and omits some. Of approximately 130,000 clones listed, nearly 80% are singletons. Sequenced sample: PBMCs. The receptors were sampled from a woman in her forties in good health and CMV-seronegative.

The chain is built from TRBV14 and TRBJ2-1, with TRBD2 matching 8 bases. V shed 4 bases and J 9 bases; nucleotides not matched to a gene: 8. CDR3 size: 14 residues. Germline values: CDR1 SGHDN, CDR2 FVKESK. The CDR3 DNA is TGTGCCAGCAGCCCGTTGAGCGGGAGTGGTGAGCAGTTCTTC. This encodes CASSPLSGSGEQFF.

This sequence joins TRBV5-5 and TRBJ1-4; D remains unclear. The germline V and J ends were trimmed by 1 base and 5 bases, with 6 bases remaining between them. This CDR3 contains 13 residues. In germline, CDR1 is SGHKS, CDR2 YYEKEE (reference sequence). The CDR3 spells CASSLSGNEKLFF. CDR3 sequence (DNA): TGTGCCAGCAGCTTGTCGGGGAATGAAAAACTGTTTTTT.

This chain uses TRBV6-6 with TRBJ1-5, with 7 bases fitting TRBD1. Trimming cost V 7 bases and J 4 bases; bases outside gene matches: 7. The CDR3 contains 14 residues. The V gene's germline CDR1 is MNHNY and CDR2 SVGAGI (reference sequence). This CDR3 is CASTPTGKNQPQHF. CDR3 DNA sequence: TGTGCCAGCACCCCGACAGGGAAAAATCAGCCCCAGCATTTT.

V and J are TRBV9 and TRBJ1-2; 7 bases match TRBD1. Germline CDR1 SGDLS, CDR2 YYNGEE. V trimming: 5 bases; J trimming: 2 bases; junction bases outside the gene matches: 3. The CDR3 is 13 residues long. CDR3 nucleotide sequence: TGTGCCAGCAGGGGGGACAGCAACTATGGCTACACCTTC. It specifies CASRGDSNYGYTF. The full variable domain, rest sourced from reference TRBV9 and TRBJ1-2, is DSGVTQTPKHLITATGQRVTLRCSPRSGDLSVYWYQQSLDQGLQFLIQYYNGEERAKGNILERFSAQQFPDLHSELNLSSLELGDSALYFCASRGDSNYGYTFGSGTRLTVV.

The CDR3 is CASTQGAYYGYTF. The CDR3 DNA reads as TGTGCCAGCACACAGGGGGCGTACTATGGCTACACCTTC. V and J are TRBV6-5 and TRBJ1-2, with 9 bases identical to TRBD1. The CDR3 has 13 amino acids. The germline V gene has CDR1 MNHEY and CDR2 SVGAGI. Unmatched junction bases numbered 3, after V lost 7 bases and J lost 3 bases.

In its sample, this clone was seen a few times. The V gene is TRBV5-1, the J gene TRBJ2-7; 9 bases map to TRBD2. CDR1 and CDR2 (germline): SGHRS, YFSETQ. V shed 0 bases and J 6 bases; nucleotides not matched to a gene: 10. The CDR3 contains 16 residues. DNA for the CDR3: TGCGCCAGCAGCTTGGACCTAGCGGGATTTGTGGGCGAGCAGTACTTC. It translates to CASSLDLAGFVGEQYF.

The V gene is TRBV6-5, the J gene TRBJ2-7, with TRBD2 matching over 8 bases. Germline CDR1 MNHEY, CDR2 SVGAGI. Unmatched junction bases numbered 7, after V lost 6 bases and J lost 6 bases. The CDR3 covers 13 residues. The CDR3 coding sequence is TGTGCCAGCAGGCTCGGACTAGCTGGCGAGCAGTACTTC. The encoded protein is CASRLGLAGEQYF.

Written as DNA, the CDR3 is TGTGCCAGCAGTTCAGCGGACCAGGTTTATGGCTACACCTTC. As protein: CASSSADQVYGYTF. This chain joins TRBV28 and TRBJ1-2; D not certain. CDR1 and CDR2 from the germline V gene are MDHEN and SYDVKM. The V end was cut by 4 bases, the J end by 5 bases, with 14 bases between. The CDR3 runs 14 residues.

This chain uses TRBV2 with TRBJ1-1; 9 bases agree with TRBD1. The CDR3 has 13 residues. J was trimmed by 4 bases and V by 6 bases; bases with no gene match: 3. Germline assignment: CDR1 SNHLY and CDR2 FYNNEI. CDR3 amino acids: CASSLDRGTEAFF. The CDR3 DNA follows: TGTGCCAGCAGCTTGGACAGGGGCACTGAAGCTTTCTTT. Full variable domain (outside the CDR3, taken from reference TRBV2 and TRBJ1-1): EPEVTQTPSHQVTQMGQEVILRCVPISNHLYFYWYRQILGQKVEFLVSFYNNEISEKSEIFDDQFSVERPDGSNFTLKIRSTKLEDSAMYFCASSLDRGTEAFFGQGTRLTVV.